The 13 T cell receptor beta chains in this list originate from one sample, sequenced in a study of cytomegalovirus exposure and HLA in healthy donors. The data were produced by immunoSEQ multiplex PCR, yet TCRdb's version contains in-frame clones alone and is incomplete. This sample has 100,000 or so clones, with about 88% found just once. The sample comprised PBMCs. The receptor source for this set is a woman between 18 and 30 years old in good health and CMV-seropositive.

The CDR3 DNA reads TGTGCCAGCAGTTATGGACAGCCCTATGGCTACACCTTC. The encoded protein is CASSYGQPYGYTF. V gene TRBV28 combines with J gene TRBJ1-2, with a tentative D call TRBD1 (6 bases). Germline CDR1 is MDHEN and CDR2 is SYDVKM. This CDR3 region has 13 residues. Trimming stripped 4 bases from V and 4 bases from J, with 10 bases between.

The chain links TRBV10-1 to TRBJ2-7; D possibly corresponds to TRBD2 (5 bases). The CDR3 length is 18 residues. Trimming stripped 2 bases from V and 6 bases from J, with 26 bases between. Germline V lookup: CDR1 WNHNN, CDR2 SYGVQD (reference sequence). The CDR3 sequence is CASSEGLGSSGLVFEQYF. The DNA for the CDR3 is TGCGCCAGCAGTGAGGGCCTGGGATCCAGCGGATTAGTATTCGAGCAGTACTTC.

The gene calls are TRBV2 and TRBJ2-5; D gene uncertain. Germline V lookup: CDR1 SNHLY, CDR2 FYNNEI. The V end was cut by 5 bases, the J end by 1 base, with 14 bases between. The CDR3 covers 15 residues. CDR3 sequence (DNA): TGTGCCAGCAGTCGCGGTTACGGGTCCCAAGAGACCCAGTACTTC. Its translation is CASSRGYGSQETQYF.

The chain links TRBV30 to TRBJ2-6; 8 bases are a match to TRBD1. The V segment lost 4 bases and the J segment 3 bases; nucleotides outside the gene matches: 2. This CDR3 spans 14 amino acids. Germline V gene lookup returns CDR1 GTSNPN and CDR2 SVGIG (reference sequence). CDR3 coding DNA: TGTGCCTGGACCAGGGGGCTTGGGGCCAACGTCCTGACTTTC. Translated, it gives CAWTRGLGANVLTF.

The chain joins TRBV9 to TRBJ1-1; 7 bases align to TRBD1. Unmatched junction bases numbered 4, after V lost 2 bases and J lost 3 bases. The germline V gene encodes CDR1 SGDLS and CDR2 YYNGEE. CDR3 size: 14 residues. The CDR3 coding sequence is TGTGCCAGCAGCGTCAAGGGGGCTGACACTGAAGCTTTCTTT. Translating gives CASSVKGADTEAFF.

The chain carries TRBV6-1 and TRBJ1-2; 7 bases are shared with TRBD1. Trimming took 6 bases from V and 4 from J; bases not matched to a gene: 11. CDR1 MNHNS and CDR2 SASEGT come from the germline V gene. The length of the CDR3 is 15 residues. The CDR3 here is CASSPEGTVSYGYTF. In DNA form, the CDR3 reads TGTGCCAGCAGCCCCGAGGGGACAGTCTCCTATGGCTACACCTTC.

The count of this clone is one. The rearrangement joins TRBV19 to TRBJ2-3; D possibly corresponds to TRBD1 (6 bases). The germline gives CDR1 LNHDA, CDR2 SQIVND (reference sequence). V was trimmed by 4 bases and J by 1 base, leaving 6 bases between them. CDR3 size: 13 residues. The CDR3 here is CASSTGGTDTQYF. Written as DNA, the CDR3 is TGTGCCAGTAGTACAGGGGGCACAGATACGCAGTATTTT.

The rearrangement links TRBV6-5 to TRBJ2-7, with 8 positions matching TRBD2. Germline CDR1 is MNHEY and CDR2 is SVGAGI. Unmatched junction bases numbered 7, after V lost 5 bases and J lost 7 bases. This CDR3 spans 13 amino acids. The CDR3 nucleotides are TGTGCCAGCAGTCCTCCTCTAGCGGGTGAGCAGTACTTC. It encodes CASSPPLAGEQYF.

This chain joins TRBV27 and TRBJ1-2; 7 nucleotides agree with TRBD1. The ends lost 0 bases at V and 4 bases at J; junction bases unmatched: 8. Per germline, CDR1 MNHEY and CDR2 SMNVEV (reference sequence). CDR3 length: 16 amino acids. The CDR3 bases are TGTGCCAGCAGTTTATCGTCTCTGACAGGGATCTATGGCTACACCTTC. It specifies CASSLSSLTGIYGYTF.

In nucleotides, the CDR3 is TGTGCCAGCAGTATATCACAGGGCTATCAGCCCCAGCATTTT. Protein: CASSISQGYQPQHF. The chain uses TRBV28 and TRBJ1-5, with a possible D match to TRBD1 (6 bases). Trimming took 5 bases from V and 5 from J, leaving 13 bases between them. The CDR3 contains 14 residues. Per the germline V gene, CDR1 is MDHEN and CDR2 is SYDVKM.

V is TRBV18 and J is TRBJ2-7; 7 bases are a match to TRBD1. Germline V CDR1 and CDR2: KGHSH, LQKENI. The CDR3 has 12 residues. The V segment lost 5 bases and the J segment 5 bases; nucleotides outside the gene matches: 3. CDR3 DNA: TGTGCCAGCTCAACCACAGGGGACGAGCAGTACTTC. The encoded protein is CASSTTGDEQYF.

The CDR3 DNA reads as TGTGCCAGTAGTATCCGGGACATTAACTATGGCTACACCTTC. Protein sequence: CASSIRDINYGYTF. The rearrangement uses TRBV19 and TRBJ1-2; D might be TRBD1 (6 bases). The CDR3 has 14 amino acids. Germline CDR1 is LNHDA and CDR2 is SQIVND (reference sequence). V gave up 3 bases and J gave up 1 base, with 9 bases separating them.

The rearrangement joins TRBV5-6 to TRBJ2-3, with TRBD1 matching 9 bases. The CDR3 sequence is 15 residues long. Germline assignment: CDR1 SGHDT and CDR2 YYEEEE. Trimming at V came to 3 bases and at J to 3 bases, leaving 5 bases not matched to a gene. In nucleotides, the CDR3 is TGTGCCAGCAGCTCCGGGACAGGGCGAACAGATACGCAGTATTTT. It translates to CASSSGTGRTDTQYF.